Presented here are 17 T cell receptor beta chains from one specimen sequenced in a study of PD-L1 blockade in urothelial cancer. Profiling relied on immunoSEQ multiplex PCR, and the TCRdb table lists in-frame clones only, not all of them. Among around 41,000 clones, 85% to 90% were seen once, and the ten largest hold 13% to 15%. Material: PBMCs, obtained around atezolizumab (anti-PD-L1) treatment. The receptors shown here come from a woman in her sixties with urothelial cancer.

This chain uses TRBV4-1 with TRBJ1-2, with TRBD1 identical over 7 bases. The length of the CDR3 is 14 residues. Trimming took 5 bases from V and 5 from J; bases not matched to a gene: 8. The germline V gene has CDR1 MGHRA and CDR2 YSYEKL. In nucleotides, the CDR3 is TGCGCCAGCAGCTCAACCGGGACAGCTTATGGCTACACCTTC. It codes for CASSSTGTAYGYTF.

The chain employs TRBV6-5 and TRBJ2-1, with D possibly being TRBD1 (6 bases). From germline, CDR1 is MNHEY and CDR2 SVGAGI. This CDR3 is 15 amino acids long. The ends were cut back, 5 bases at V and 0 bases at J, with 11 bases in the middle. The CDR3 nucleotides are TGTGCCAGCAGTAAACAGGGCCTCTCCTACAATGAGCAGTTCTTC. Its translation: CASSKQGLSYNEQFF.

This clone was observed a handful of times. V is TRBV5-6 and J is TRBJ2-5; 9 bases are a match to TRBD1. This CDR3 is built from 15 residues. The junction had 7 bases not matched to a gene; V was cut back by 2 bases and J by 5 bases. The germline V gene encodes CDR1 SGHDT and CDR2 YYEEEE. CDR3 DNA sequence: TGTGCCAGCAGCTTCTTACAGGGGGCTGTCGAGACCCAGTACTTC. It is translated as CASSFLQGAVETQYF.

The V and J genes are TRBV28 and TRBJ2-7, with 9 bases matching TRBD2. Trimming removed 10 bases from V and 1 base from J; junction bases left unmatched: 5. Germline lookup yields CDR1 MDHEN and CDR2 SYDVKM. The CDR3 is 13 amino acids. CDR3 bases: TGTGCCATAAAGACTAGCGGTTCCTACGAGCAGTACTTC. Its translation: CAIKTSGSYEQYF.

The chain recombines TRBV5-1 with TRBJ2-4; 7 positions match TRBD1. The junction had 4 bases not matched to a gene; V was cut back by 0 bases and J by 4 bases. The germline V gene encodes CDR1 SGHRS and CDR2 YFSETQ. The CDR3 sequence is 15 residues long. The CDR3 DNA follows: TGCGCCAGCAGCTTGGGCCCGGGACAGAAAAACATTCAGTACTTC. Its protein is CASSLGPGQKNIQYF.

The chain joins TRBV7-3 to TRBJ2-2; the D gene is possibly TRBD1 (5 bases). Germline V gives CDR1 SGHTA, CDR2 FQGTGA. Trimming took 1 base from V and 0 from J, leaving 9 bases between them. This CDR3 has 16 amino acids. The CDR3 loop is CASSLIGAANTGELFF. The DNA of the CDR3 is TGTGCCAGCAGCTTAATTGGGGCGGCGAACACCGGGGAGCTGTTTTTT.

The chain employs TRBV6-1 and TRBJ2-5, with TRBD1 matching over 8 bases. Germline trimming cut 2 bases from V and 2 bases from J; bases unmatched to any gene: 4. Germline lookup yields CDR1 MNHNS and CDR2 SASEGT. CDR3 length: 15 residues. CDR3 loop: CASSESYRGQETQYF. In DNA, the CDR3 is TGTGCCAGCAGTGAAAGTTACAGGGGGCAAGAGACCCAGTACTTC.

The gene calls are TRBV12-1 and TRBJ2-1; TRBD1 is the table's D call and was not checked against the DNA. TRBV12-1 is flagged as a pseudogene. The CDR3 totals 15 residues. The CDR3 coding sequence is TGTGCCAGCAGCTTTGAGTCAGGGGGCTGCGATGAGCAGTTCTTC. Translated: CASSFESGGCDEQFF.

This sequence joins TRBV2 and TRBJ2-5, with 11 bases identical to TRBD1. J lost 1 base, V lost 3 bases, and 4 bases had no gene match. The CDR3 runs 16 residues. Germline lookup yields CDR1 SNHLY and CDR2 FYNNEI. The CDR3 sequence is CASSEGGQGGQETQYF. CDR3 bases: TGTGCCAGCAGTGAGGGGGGACAGGGGGGCCAAGAGACCCAGTACTTC.

V gene TRBV9 combines with J gene TRBJ2-3; D might be TRBD1 (6 bases). CDR3 length equals 15 residues. V shed 4 bases and J shed 0 bases, with 12 bases lying between them. Germline CDR1 is SGDLS and CDR2 is YYNGEE. The CDR3 region has the DNA TGTGCCAGCAGCCCGAGCCAGGGGAGCACAGATACGCAGTATTTT. Protein: CASSPSQGSTDTQYF.

V and J are TRBV28 and TRBJ2-1, with D possibly being TRBD1 (6 bases). V was pared by 7 bases and J by 2 bases, with 15 bases between. In germline, CDR1 is MDHEN, CDR2 SYDVKM. This CDR3 comprises 15 residues. The CDR3 DNA is TGTGCCAGCAACCCCCCGGCAGGGGCCTACAATGAGCAGTTCTTC. Encoded protein: CASNPPAGAYNEQFF. The whole variable domain, remainder taken from reference TRBV28 and TRBJ2-1, is DVKVTQSSRYLVKRTGEKVFLECVQDMDHENMFWYRQDPGLGLRLIYFSYDVKMKEKGDIPEGYSVSREKKERFSLILESASTNQTSMYLCASNPPAGAYNEQFFGPGTRLTVL.

The V call is TRBV6-6, the J call TRBJ1-2, with 8 positions matching TRBD1. Germline V gene data show CDR1 as MNHNY and CDR2 as SVGAGI (reference sequence). Trimming took 5 bases from V and 7 from J; bases not matched to a gene: 9. The CDR3 loop spans 14 amino acids. CDR3 region: CASSKPGQEAGYTF. In nucleotides, the CDR3 is TGTGCCAGCAGTAAGCCGGGACAGGAGGCTGGCTACACCTTC.

The V and J genes are TRBV10-3 and TRBJ2-3; 11 nucleotides line up with TRBD2. V lost 1 base, J lost 1 base, and 4 bases stayed unmatched. CDR3 size: 17 residues. Looked up from germline, CDR1 is ENHRY and CDR2 is SYGVKD. For the CDR3, the DNA is TGTGCCATCAGTGAGTTCCTAGCGGGGGGCGGCACAGATACGCAGTATTTT. Amino acid sequence: CAISEFLAGGGTDTQYF.

About this clone: Distinct nucleotide sequences in the sample also encode this CDR3. The CDR3 DNA follows: TGCGCCAGCAGCCACCCGTCAGAATACAGTAGTCTAGCCAAAAACATTCAGTACTTC. This gives the protein CASSHPSEYSSLAKNIQYF. The chain employs TRBV4-1 and TRBJ2-4; D not resolved. This CDR3 contains 19 residues. Germline lookup yields CDR1 MGHRA and CDR2 YSYEKL. V was shortened by 3 bases and J by 0 bases, with 21 bases between the two germline ends.

The rearrangement joins TRBV5-1 to TRBJ1-5; no definite D call. The V gene lost 0 bases and the J gene lost 7 bases, with 8 bases spanning the gap. The V gene's germline CDR1 is SGHRS and CDR2 YFSETQ. The CDR3 totals 13 residues. CDR3 sequence reads: CASSLGEEQPQHF. CDR3 nucleotide sequence: TGCGCCAGCAGCTTGGGGGAGGAACAGCCCCAGCATTTT.

The genes are TRBV10-1 and TRBJ2-7, with TRBD1 identical over 9 bases. The CDR3 has 16 amino acids. J was trimmed by 0 bases and V by 4 bases; bases with no gene match: 7. In germline, CDR1 is WNHNN, CDR2 SYGVQD (reference sequence). DNA for the CDR3: TGCGCCAGCAGTGGAAAAGGGACAGGGCTCTCCTACGAGCAGTACTTC. This translates into CASSGKGTGLSYEQYF.

The chain recombines TRBV7-3 with TRBJ2-7, with a tentative D call TRBD2 (6 bases). The CDR3 is made up of 12 amino acids. V shed 3 bases and J shed 6 bases, with 9 bases lying between them. Germline loops: CDR1 SGHTA, CDR2 FQGTGA. CDR3 DNA sequence: TGTGCCAGCAGCTTTCTCGGGGGCGAGCAGTACTTC. Translating gives CASSFLGGEQYF.